Listed below are T cell receptor beta chains from one sample, sequenced in a study of blood T cell repertoires in COVID-19. This table comes from immunoSEQ multiplex PCR, and its TCRdb copy is limited to in-frame clones, with some not included. The table shows about 200,000 clones, with around four fifths occurring only once. The sequenced sample consisted of peripheral blood. These receptors originate from a woman in her 50s with acute or convalescent COVID-19. The CDR3 runs from the conserved cysteine through the conserved F or W. The D gene is left open where the match is weak. The size of a clone is reported for some rows only, either as once, few or many, or as a class for expanded clones.

d_call clone_size j_call v_call cdr3_aa cdr3_nt
TRBD2 NA TRBJ2-3 TRBV20-1 CSASIASGSPDTQYF TGCAGTGCTAGTATTGCTAGCGGGAGCCCAGATACGCAGTATTTT
NA NA TRBJ2-7 TRBV27 CASSLQGSFYEQYF TGTGCCAGCAGTTTACAGGGCTCTTTCTACGAGCAGTACTTC
NA NA TRBJ2-7 TRBV23-1 CASSPEVDSEEYF TGCGCCAGCAGCCCCGAGGTGGACAGCGAGGAATACTTC
NA NA TRBJ1-1 TRBV29-1 CSASGGALETFF TGCAGCGCCTCCGGGGGGGCACTTGAAACTTTCTTT
NA NA TRBJ1-2 TRBV10-3 CAISDLVGGWGYTF TGTGCCATCAGTGATTTGGTAGGGGGATGGGGCTACACCTTC
NA NA TRBJ2-3 TRBV11-2 CASSSPGISIFAQYF TGTGCCAGCAGCTCCCCCGGGATCTCGATATTTGCGCAGTATTTT
NA NA TRBJ1-6 TRBV3-1/TRBV3-2 CASSQGGISPLHF TGTGCCAGCAGCCAGGGAGGGATCTCACCCCTCCACTTT
TRBD1 few TRBJ1-5 TRBV19 CASSIKGATGALIQPQHF TGTGCCAGTAGTATAAAGGGGGCTACGGGGGCGTTGATCCAGCCCCAGCATTTT
NA NA TRBJ2-2 TRBV6-2/TRBV6-3 CASSRVAGELFF TGTGCCAGCAGTCGTGTCGCCGGGGAGCTGTTTTTT
NA NA TRBJ2-7 TRBV6-1 CASSEGWGYLSYEQYF TGTGCCAGCAGTGAAGGGTGGGGCTACCTCTCCTACGAGCAGTACTTC
TRBD2 NA TRBJ2-1 TRBV14 CASGTSGLYNEQFF TGTGCCAGCGGGACTAGCGGACTCTACAATGAGCAGTTCTTC
TRBD2 NA TRBJ2-1 TRBV3-1/TRBV3-2 CASSPSGSDEQFF TGTGCCAGCAGCCCTAGCGGGAGTGATGAGCAGTTCTTC
TRBD1 NA TRBJ2-7 TRBV11-2 CATGTGGYEQYF TGTGCTACCGGGACAGGGGGATACGAGCAGTACTTC
NA NA TRBJ2-3 TRBV5-8 CASSLGGDSTYTDTQYF TGTGCCAGCAGCTTGGGAGGGGACTCCACTTACACAGATACGCAGTATTTT
TRBD1 NA TRBJ2-7 TRBV19 CASSPGQAGYEQYF TGTGCCAGTAGTCCGGGACAGGCGGGTTACGAGCAGTACTTC
NA NA TRBJ2-7 TRBV12-3/TRBV12-4 CASSLTETYEQYF TGTGCCAGCAGCCTGACAGAAACCTACGAGCAGTACTTC
NA NA TRBJ2-1 TRBV29-1 CSAHRDSLYNEQFF TGCAGCGCCCACCGGGACTCCTTGTACAATGAGCAGTTCTTC
TRBD1 NA TRBJ2-7 TRBV11-2 CASSTGDRAYEQYF TGTGCCAGCAGCACTGGGGACAGGGCCTACGAGCAGTACTTC
NA NA TRBJ2-7 TRBV12-1 CASSFVASEPYEQYF TGTGCCAGCAGCTTTGTGGCTAGCGAACCCTACGAGCAGTACTTC
NA NA TRBJ2-7 TRBV3-1/TRBV3-2 CASSQGSGTVTYEQYF TGTGCCAGCAGCCAAGGTTCTGGGACTGTAACCTACGAGCAGTACTTC
NA NA TRBJ2-1 TRBV12-3/TRBV12-4 CASGRYNEQFF TGTGCCAGCGGTCGGTACAATGAGCAGTTCTTC
NA NA TRBJ2-3 TRBV28 CASSTVRDTQYF TGTGCCAGCAGTACTGTTCGTGATACGCAGTATTTT
TRBD2 NA TRBJ2-1 TRBV10-1 CASSESILAGEKRFF TGCGCCAGCAGTGAGTCGATTTTAGCGGGAGAGAAGAGGTTCTTC
NA few TRBJ1-2 TRBV5-6 CASSPDGENYGYTF TGTGCCAGCAGCCCCGACGGGGAAAACTATGGCTACACCTTC
NA NA TRBJ2-1 TRBV5-8 CASSLGTGTPENNEQFF TGTGCCAGCAGCTTGGGAACCGGGACACCAGAGAACAATGAGCAGTTCTTC
NA NA TRBJ2-7 TRBV27 CASSFGRGYEQYF TGTGCCAGCAGTTTTGGCAGGGGATACGAGCAGTACTTC
NA NA TRBJ1-3 TRBV7-9 CASSLAQGNTIYF TGTGCCAGCAGCTTAGCACAGGGAAACACCATATATTTT
NA NA TRBJ2-1 TRBV27 CASSSTGNEQFF TGTGCCAGCAGTTCGACTGGCAATGAGCAGTTCTTC
NA NA TRBJ2-3 TRBV7-3 CASSDSSWDTQYF TGTGCCAGCAGCGACTCCTCATGGGATACGCAGTATTTT
TRBD2 NA TRBJ2-7 TRBV5-1 CASSLEPHGREPSYEQYF TGCGCCAGCAGCTTGGAGCCCCACGGGCGGGAGCCTTCCTACGAGCAGTACTTC
NA NA TRBJ1-5 TRBV7-9 CASSLRGARRSNQPQHF TGTGCCAGCAGCTTACGGGGGGCTCGGCGGAGCAATCAGCCCCAGCATTTT
NA NA TRBJ1-5 TRBV30 CAWSVRGNQPQHF TGTGCCTGGAGTGTCCGGGGCAATCAGCCCCAGCATTTT
TRBD1 NA TRBJ2-3 TRBV19 CASTRGQNPTDTQYF TGTGCCAGTACCAGGGGACAGAATCCCACAGATACGCAGTATTTT
TRBD1 once TRBJ1-4 TRBV7-6 CASSFLPPGQVASTNEKLFF TGTGCCAGCAGCTTCCTTCCCCCGGGACAGGTCGCCTCAACTAATGAAAAACTGTTTTTT
TRBD2 NA TRBJ2-2 TRBV6-5 CASSYISSGGKGELFF TGTGCCAGCAGTTACATAAGTTCCGGGGGGAAGGGGGAGCTGTTTTTT
TRBD1 NA TRBJ2-7 TRBV29-1 CSVGDRGREQYF TGCAGCGTTGGGGACAGGGGACGGGAGCAGTACTTC
NA NA TRBJ1-1 TRBV6-1 CASSEATSRRWAFF TGTGCCAGCAGTGAAGCAACCAGTCGCAGGTGGGCTTTCTTT
TRBD1 NA TRBJ2-7 TRBV6-5 CASSYSGTGPYEQYF TGTGCCAGCAGTTACTCGGGGACAGGGCCCTACGAGCAGTACTTC
NA NA TRBJ1-6 TRBV5-1 CASMREPGQFNSPLHF TGCGCCAGCATGAGAGAGCCGGGACAATTTAATTCACCCCTCCACTTT
NA NA TRBJ2-7 TRBV11-1 CASSRTGNKYEQYF TGTGCCAGCAGTCGGACCGGGAACAAATACGAGCAGTACTTC
TRBD1 NA TRBJ2-7 TRBV27 CASSPKGQFREQYF TGTGCCAGCAGCCCCAAGGGACAGTTCCGCGAGCAGTACTTC
NA NA TRBJ1-2 TRBV28 CASSSPGEKGRYGYTF TGTGCCAGCAGTTCCCCCGGGGAAAAGGGAAGGTATGGCTACACCTTC
NA NA TRBJ2-7 TRBV27 CASSITGLEREQYF TGTGCCAGCAGTATAACGGGACTCGAAAGGGAGCAGTACTTC
TRBD1 NA TRBJ2-5 TRBV12-3/TRBV12-4 CASSQTGSATQYF TGTGCCAGCAGTCAGACAGGGTCGGCGACCCAGTACTTC
NA NA TRBJ1-1 TRBV2 CANPKGGRWNTEAFF TGTGCCAACCCTAAAGGCGGCAGATGGAACACTGAAGCTTTCTTT